The rows below give T cell receptor beta chains drawn from one sample of a study of blood T cell repertoires in COVID-19. Assay: immunoSEQ multiplex PCR; the TCRdb copy retains only in-frame clones and omits some. Of 250,000 or so clones listed, about 91% are singletons. Sequencing was performed on peripheral blood. The receptors were sampled from a woman in her twenties or thirties with COVID-19, enrolled during active disease. Each CDR3 is given with its conserved first and last residue. Fields, in order: V gene, D gene, J gene, clone size, CDR3 protein, CDR3 DNA. D genes are given only for firm matches. Size tells how often a clone was seen (once, few, many) or the class of an expanded clone, and some rows leave it out.

TRBV25-1	NA	TRBJ1-1	NA	CASSESGAEAFF	TGTGCCAGCAGTGAATCAGGGGCTGAAGCTTTCTTT
TRBV6-2/TRBV6-3	TRBD2	TRBJ2-3	NA	CASSDRLAGGSTDTQYF	TGTGCCAGCAGTGATCGACTAGCGGGGGGAAGCACAGATACGCAGTATTTT
TRBV7-9	TRBD2	TRBJ2-1	NA	CASNPKGLAGGNEQFF	TGTGCCAGCAACCCGAAGGGACTAGCGGGAGGGAATGAGCAGTTCTTC
TRBV30	NA	TRBJ2-2	NA	CAWSVHLGRGELFF	TGTGCCTGGAGTGTACATCTGGGGCGCGGGGAGCTGTTTTTT
TRBV7-9	TRBD1	TRBJ1-2	NA	CASSTTGAGYTF	TGTGCCAGCAGCACGACAGGGGCGGGCTACACCTTC
TRBV29-1	NA	TRBJ2-3	NA	CSVVRLASTDTQYF	TGCAGCGTCGTTCGACTGGCTAGCACAGATACGCAGTATTTT
TRBV10-2	NA	TRBJ1-5	once	CASSESTGLTQHF	TGCGCCAGCAGTGAGTCGACGGGGTTGACCCAGCATTTT
TRBV7-9	NA	TRBJ1-4	NA	CASSPHPQNNEKLFF	TGTGCCAGCAGCCCCCACCCGCAGAATAATGAAAAACTGTTTTTT
TRBV10-2	NA	TRBJ2-7	NA	CASSELGGSEQYF	TGCGCCAGCAGTGAGTTAGGGGGTTCCGAGCAGTACTTC
TRBV5-4	TRBD1	TRBJ2-1	NA	CASSLVTGGEQFF	TGTGCCAGCAGCTTGGTGACAGGGGGCGAGCAGTTCTTC
TRBV27	NA	TRBJ2-1	few	CATCRGAGYNEQFF	TGTGCCACGTGTCGGGGGGCCGGGTACAATGAGCAGTTCTTC
TRBV6-5	TRBD1	TRBJ1-2	NA	CASIEDRGYGYTF	TGTGCCAGCATAGAGGACAGGGGCTATGGCTACACCTTC
TRBV2	NA	TRBJ2-3	NA	CASSVRAQDTQYF	TGTGCCAGCAGTGTCAGGGCTCAAGATACGCAGTATTTT
TRBV4-3	TRBD1	TRBJ1-1	NA	CASSQDTRTGTNTEAFF	TGCGCCAGCAGCCAAGATACCCGGACAGGGACTAACACTGAAGCTTTCTTT
TRBV28	NA	TRBJ2-4	once	CASRQGAKNIQYF	TGTGCCAGCAGGCAGGGAGCCAAAAACATTCAGTACTTC
TRBV19	NA	TRBJ2-2	once	CASSRGAANTGELFF	TGTGCCAGTAGTCGGGGGGCCGCGAACACCGGGGAGCTGTTTTTT
TRBV27	TRBD1	TRBJ1-2	NA	CASSPTGGGYGYTF	TGTGCCAGCAGTCCGACAGGGGGGGGCTATGGCTACACCTTC
TRBV7-9	TRBD1	TRBJ2-5	once	CASSETGQGLQETQYF	TGTGCCAGCAGCGAAACGGGACAGGGCCTTCAAGAGACCCAGTACTTC
TRBV7-9	NA	TRBJ2-1	NA	CASSFSVSSYNEQFF	TGTGCCAGCAGCTTTTCAGTAAGCTCCTACAATGAGCAGTTCTTC
TRBV11-1	NA	TRBJ1-1	NA	CASSLMYRLNTEAFF	TGTGCCAGCAGCTTAATGTACAGATTGAACACTGAAGCTTTCTTT
TRBV11-3	TRBD1	TRBJ2-5	NA	CASSRQGTDQETQYF	TGTGCCAGCAGCCGACAGGGGACGGACCAAGAGACCCAGTACTTC
TRBV7-6	TRBD2	TRBJ2-7	NA	CASSLARSGGGTYEQYF	TGTGCCAGCAGCTTAGCCCGTAGCGGCGGGGGGACCTACGAGCAGTACTTC
TRBV4-2	NA	TRBJ2-2	NA	CASSQAWQGAAGELFF	TGTGCCAGCAGCCAAGCGTGGCAGGGCGCGGCCGGGGAGCTGTTTTTT
TRBV28	NA	TRBJ1-2	NA	CASSFRGTLYGYTF	TGTGCCAGCAGTTTCCGAGGGACTCTCTATGGCTACACCTTC
TRBV7-9	NA	TRBJ2-7	few	CASSSRDTRTYEQYF	TGTGCCAGCAGCTCCCGGGACACGCGAACCTACGAGCAGTACTTC
TRBV5-6	NA	TRBJ2-1	once	CASSPQGFYNEQFF	TGTGCCAGCAGCCCGCAGGGTTTTTACAATGAGCAGTTCTTC
TRBV4-1	TRBD2	TRBJ2-2	NA	CASSSPSGVDTGELFF	TGCGCCAGCAGCTCACCTAGCGGGGTCGACACCGGGGAGCTGTTTTTT
TRBV3-1/TRBV3-2	NA	TRBJ1-2	NA	CASSQDSGSGYTF	TGTGCCAGCAGCCAAGATTCAGGCTCGGGCTACACCTTC
TRBV10-2	TRBD1	TRBJ1-1	NA	CASIPLDAGTGRLGTEAFF	TGCGCCAGCATCCCACTTGACGCCGGGACAGGGAGGTTGGGGACTGAAGCTTTCTTT
TRBV7-8	NA	TRBJ2-3	NA	CASSLRQPDTQYF	TGTGCCAGCAGCTTAAGACAGCCAGATACGCAGTATTTT
TRBV29-1	TRBD1	TRBJ1-1	NA	CSVEDPTGLAEAFF	TGCAGCGTTGAAGATCCGACAGGGCTTGCTGAAGCTTTCTTT
TRBV3-1/TRBV3-2	NA	TRBJ1-6	NA	CASSQIPGIYNSPLHF	TGTGCCAGCAGCCAAATACCGGGAATCTATAATTCACCCCTCCACTTT
TRBV5-1	NA	TRBJ1-2	NA	CASSLGPGDGYTF	TGCGCCAGCAGCTTGGGACCCGGGGATGGCTACACCTTC
TRBV14	NA	TRBJ2-7	NA	CASSQTANPYEQYF	TGTGCCAGCAGCCAAACAGCTAACCCCTACGAGCAGTACTTC